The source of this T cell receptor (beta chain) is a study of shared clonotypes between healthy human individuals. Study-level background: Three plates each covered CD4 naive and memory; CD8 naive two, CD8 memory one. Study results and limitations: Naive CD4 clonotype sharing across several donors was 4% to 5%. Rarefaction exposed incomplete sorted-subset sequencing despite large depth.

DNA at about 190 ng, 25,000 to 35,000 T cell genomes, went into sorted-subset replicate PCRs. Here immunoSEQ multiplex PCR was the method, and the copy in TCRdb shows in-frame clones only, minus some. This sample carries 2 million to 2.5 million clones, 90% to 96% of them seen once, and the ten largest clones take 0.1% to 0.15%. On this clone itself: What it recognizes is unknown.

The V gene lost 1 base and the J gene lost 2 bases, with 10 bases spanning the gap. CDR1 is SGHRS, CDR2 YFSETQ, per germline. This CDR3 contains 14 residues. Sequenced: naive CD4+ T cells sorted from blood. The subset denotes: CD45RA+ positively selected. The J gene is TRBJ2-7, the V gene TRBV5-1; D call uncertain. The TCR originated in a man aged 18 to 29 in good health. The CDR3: CASSLLQETYEQYF. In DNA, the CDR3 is TGCGCCAGCAGCTTGTTGCAGGAGACCTACGAGCAGTACTTC.